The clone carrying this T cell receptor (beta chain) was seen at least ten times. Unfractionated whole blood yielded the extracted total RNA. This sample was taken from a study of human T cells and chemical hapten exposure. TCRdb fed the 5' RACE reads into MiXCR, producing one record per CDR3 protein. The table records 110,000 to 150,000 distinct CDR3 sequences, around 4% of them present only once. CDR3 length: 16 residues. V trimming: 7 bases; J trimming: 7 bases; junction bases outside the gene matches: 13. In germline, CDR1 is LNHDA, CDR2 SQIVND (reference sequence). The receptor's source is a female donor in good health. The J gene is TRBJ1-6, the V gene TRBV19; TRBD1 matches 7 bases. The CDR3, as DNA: TGTGCCAGTATGGCGGACAGGACGCTTTGGAATTCACCCCTCCACTTT. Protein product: CASMADRTLWNSPLHF.